The clone carrying this T cell receptor beta chain was detected ten times or more. The investigators amplified TCR beta CDR3 regions from RNA transcripts. The HTBI primer set served for first-round RT-PCR of the TCR CDR3. MiXCR, applied by TCRdb to the multiplex PCR reads, yields one record per CDR3 protein. This table has 150,000 to 200,000 distinct CDR3 sequences, 15% to 20% appearing once. These data come from a study of T cells in Graves' hyperthyroidism and ophthalmopathy. V was shortened by 0 bases and J by 3 bases, with 13 bases between the two germline ends. This CDR3 has 16 residues. CDR1 and CDR2 (germline): SGHRS, YFSETQ.

This clonotype was obtained from a woman between 50 and 59 years old with Graves' hyperthyroidism. The J gene is TRBJ2-1, the V gene TRBV5-1; D remains ambiguous. Sequenced sample: blood. The DNA for the CDR3 is TGCGCCAGCAGCTTGGATTCCGGGTTCGGCTACAATGAGCAGTTCTTC. Translation: CASSLDSGFGYNEQFF.